The next 21 T cell receptor beta chains were all read from a single sample in a study of T-cell memory formation after mild COVID-19. TCRdb reprocessed the 5' RACE reads with MiXCR, giving one entry per CDR3 protein. The sample has about 270,000 distinct CDR3 sequences; 15% to 20% are singletons. Sequenced material: PBMCs or a T cell subset sorted from them (not recorded which). These receptors came from a man younger than 35 who had mild COVID-19 (a few samples of this study predate the infection). Cell type and time point are not known.

The V gene is TRBV29-1, the J gene TRBJ2-2; D remains unclear. Trimming removed 7 bases from V and 4 bases from J, with 7 bases in between. Germline CDR1 SQVTM, CDR2 ANQGSEA. The CDR3 covers 11 residues. CDR3 region: CSGLVTGELFF. Written as DNA, the CDR3 is TGCAGCGGCCTTGTCACCGGGGAGCTGTTTTTT.

This chain links TRBV27 with TRBJ2-3, with D unresolved. The CDR3 covers 15 residues. V lost 7 bases to trimming and J lost 1 base, with 15 bases between them. From germline, CDR1 is MNHEY and CDR2 SMNVEV (reference sequence). CDR3 sequence reads: CASTSPVFGTDTQYF. CDR3 in DNA: TGTGCCAGCACCTCCCCCGTTTTCGGCACAGATACGCAGTATTTT.

This clonotype has a handful of counts. V and J are TRBV13 and TRBJ1-5, with D tentatively TRBD1 (5 bases). The CDR3 loop spans 17 amino acids. Between the trimmed V and J ends, which lost 2 bases and 0 bases, there was a span of 14 bases. Germline V gene sequence: CDR1 PRHDT, CDR2 FYEKMQ (reference sequence). As DNA, the CDR3 is TGTGCCAGCAGCTTAACCGCAGGACAATATAGCAATCAGCCCCAGCATTTT. This translates into CASSLTAGQYSNQPQHF.

The table lists this clonotype with a few counts. This rearrangement joins TRBV9 to TRBJ2-5; D may be TRBD1 or TRBD2 (5 bases each). Trimming removed 3 bases from V and 5 bases from J, with 17 bases in between. The CDR3 contains 15 residues. Looked up from germline, CDR1 is SGDLS and CDR2 is YYNGEE. CDR3 region: CASSARGSGRETQYF. The CDR3 coding sequence is TGTGCCAGCAGCGCCCGGGGCAGCGGTCGGGAGACCCAGTACTTC.

The chain employs TRBV4-1 and TRBJ2-2; the D gene is possibly TRBD2 (6 bases). CDR1 is MGHRA and CDR2 is YSYEKL in the germline V gene. V shed 6 bases and J shed 3 bases, with 20 bases lying between them. CDR3 length: 17 amino acids. The CDR3 DNA follows: TGCGCCAGCAGAACTGCTGGCCGACGGGGGTACACCGGGGAGCTGTTTTTT. Protein product: CASRTAGRRGYTGELFF.

Only one count was recorded for this clonotype. Here the CDR3 omits its conserved ending phenylalanine or tryptophan, so a read error is the likely source. This chain joins TRBV7-2 and TRBJ2-1; D not resolved. The CDR3 runs to 13 residues. Germline CDR1 is SGHTA and CDR2 is FQGNSA. Trimming cost V 7 bases and J 13 bases, with 20 bases left between them. The DNA for the CDR3 is TGTGCCAGCAACCACTTCCGCTGTCAAGTCCAGTTCTAC. Amino acids: CASNHFRCQVQFY.

This clonotype was detected only a few times. The rearrangement joins TRBV20-1 to TRBJ1-5; a possible D gene is TRBD1 (6 bases). Germline V gives CDR1 DFQATT, CDR2 SNEGSKA (reference sequence). Trimming removed 0 bases from V and 3 bases from J, with 12 bases in between. The CDR3 totals 15 residues. This chain's CDR3 is CSAREIQGNNQPQHF. As DNA, the CDR3 is TGCAGTGCTAGAGAAATTCAGGGGAACAATCAGCCCCAGCATTTT.

This rearrangement joins TRBV7-2 to TRBJ2-3; 8 nucleotides match TRBD2. CDR1 is SGHTA, CDR2 FQGNSA, per germline. The CDR3 extends over 14 amino acids. After removal of 7 bases from V and 9 bases from J, the junction contained 12 bases not matched to a gene. CDR3 amino acids: CASKGTSFLETQYF. In DNA, the CDR3 is TGTGCCAGCAAAGGGACTAGTTTTTTAGAGACGCAGTATTTT. Full variable domain (outside the CDR3, taken from reference TRBV7-2 and TRBJ2-3): GAGVSQSPSNKVTEKGKDVELRCDPISGHTALYWYRQSLGQGLEFLIYFQGNSAPDKSGLPSDRFSAERTGGSVSTLTIQRTQQEDSAVYLCASKGTSFLETQYFGPGTRLTVL.

This clonotype was observed a handful of times. This chain joins TRBV6-2 or TRBV6-3 and TRBJ2-3; D is possibly TRBD1 (6 bases). CDR1 and CDR2 (germline): MNHEY, SVGEGT. This CDR3 has 15 residues. V was shortened by 6 bases and J by 0 bases, with 13 bases between the two germline ends. The CDR3 loop is CASSLGQKSTDTQYF. CDR3 nucleotide sequence: TGTGCCAGCAGCCTCGGACAGAAAAGCACAGATACGCAGTATTTT.

The genes are TRBV29-1 and TRBJ2-2; tentatively, D is TRBD2 (6 bases). Germline V gene lookup returns CDR1 SQVTM and CDR2 ANQGSEA. There are 14 residues in the CDR3. V lost 6 bases, J lost 1 base, and 12 bases lay in between. The CDR3 DNA follows: TGCAGCGTGGGACTCCGACAGAACACCGGGGAGCTGTTTTTT. It is translated as CSVGLRQNTGELFF.

Ten or more counts support this clonotype. The chain combines TRBV7-3 with TRBJ1-6; D might be TRBD1 (5 bases). V gave up 2 bases and J gave up 10 bases, with 9 bases separating them. The V gene's germline CDR1 is SGHTA and CDR2 FQGTGA. The CDR3 totals 13 residues. Written as DNA, the CDR3 is TGTGCCAGCAGCTTACAGGGTGGGTCACCCCTCCACTTT. It codes for CASSLQGGSPLHF.

The chain is built from TRBV6-2 or TRBV6-3 and TRBJ2-7; D ambiguous. CDR1 MNHEY and CDR2 SVGEGT come from the germline V gene. The CDR3 extends over 15 amino acids. V was shortened by 2 bases and J by 0 bases, with 11 bases between the two germline ends. CDR3 DNA: TGTGCCAGCAGTTACGGTCCGTGGAGCTCCTACGAGCAGTACGTC. Translating gives CASSYGPWSSYEQYV.

This chain connects TRBV7-2 to TRBJ1-1, with TRBD1 matching over 10 bases. The germline gives CDR1 SGHTA, CDR2 FQGNSA. J gave up 8 bases and V 6 bases, and 9 bases lay outside the gene matches. The CDR3 loop spans 14 amino acids. The CDR3 bases are TGTGCCAGCAGTCCCCGAGACAGGGGGCAAGAAGCTTTCTTT. Its translation: CASSPRDRGQEAFF.

Only a few counts were recorded for this clonotype. The chain uses TRBV7-3 and TRBJ2-5; 8 bases are shared with TRBD1. The CDR3 is 14 amino acids. V was pared by 5 bases and J by 4 bases, with 6 bases of the junction left unmatched. CDR1 and CDR2 from the germline V gene are SGHTA and FQGTGA. CDR3 protein: CASSLDRGSETQYF. The CDR3 coding sequence is TGTGCCAGCAGCCTCGACAGGGGTTCAGAGACCCAGTACTTC. The variable domain in full, with the rest retrieved from reference TRBV7-3 and TRBJ2-5, is GAGVSQTPSNKVTEKGKYVELRCDPISGHTALYWYRQSLGQGPEFLIYFQGTGAADDSGLPNDRFFAVRPEGSVSTLKIQRTERGDSAVYLCASSLDRGSETQYFGPGTRLLVL.

This clonotype was seen at least ten times. J is TRBJ1-1 and V is TRBV7-3; D is uncertain. Germline assignment: CDR1 SGHTA and CDR2 FQGTGA. V was trimmed by 1 base and J by 2 bases, leaving 5 bases between them. The CDR3 runs 13 residues. The CDR3 nucleotides are TGTGCCAGCAGCTTAAGCAGAAACACTGAAGCTTTCTTT. Its protein product is CASSLSRNTEAFF.

The chain joins TRBV4-2 to TRBJ2-3; D tentatively fits TRBD1 or TRBD2 (6 bases each). This CDR3 spans 17 amino acids. The germline CDR1 and CDR2 sequences are LGHNA and YNFKEQ. Trimming removed 0 bases at V and 6 bases at J, with 19 bases between. The CDR3 is CASSQESAGGAPDTQYF. DNA of the CDR3: TGTGCCAGCAGCCAAGAATCGGCCGGGGGCGCGCCGGATACGCAGTATTTT.

The J gene is TRBJ1-3, the V gene TRBV5-6; D gene ambiguous. V lost 4 bases, J lost 1 base, and 6 bases lay in between. The CDR3 spans 13 residues. Germline V gene lookup returns CDR1 SGHDT and CDR2 YYEEEE. The CDR3 is CASSVLSGNTIYF. The CDR3 nucleotides are TGTGCCAGCAGCGTGTTATCTGGAAACACCATATATTTT.

The chain employs TRBV6-4 and TRBJ1-5, with a possible D match to TRBD1 (5 bases). The CDR3 runs 13 residues. The V end lost 4 bases, the J end lost 7 bases, and 11 bases lay between the germline ends. Germline V gene data show CDR1 as MRHNA and CDR2 as SNTAGT. CDR3 coding DNA: TGTGCCAGCAGTGGAGGGGTAGGACAGCCCCAGCATTTT. Translated: CASSGGVGQPQHF.

This clonotype was counted only a few times. The chain employs TRBV4-1 and TRBJ1-4; D remains ambiguous. CDR1 is MGHRA, CDR2 YSYEKL, per germline. CDR3 length equals 13 residues. With 0 bases removed from V and 8 bases from J, the gap between germline ends came to 7 bases. CDR3 sequence (DNA): TGCGCCAGCAGCCAAGATATCGAGGAAAAACTGTTTTTT. This sequence encodes CASSQDIEEKLFF.

The V and J genes are TRBV25-1 and TRBJ1-5; D is undetermined. Germline CDR1 reads MGHDK; CDR2 reads SYGVNS. Trimming pared 1 base from V and 1 base from J, leaving 11 bases between. CDR3 length: 16 amino acids. The CDR3 DNA reads as TGTGCCAGCAGTGAATCTGGGGAAATAAGCAATCAGCCCCAGCATTTT. This gives the protein CASSESGEISNQPQHF.

The gene calls are TRBV6-5 and TRBJ2-4; 9 bases align to TRBD1. From germline, CDR1 is MNHEY and CDR2 SVGAGI. V shed 5 bases and J 6 bases; nucleotides not matched to a gene: 5. The CDR3 extends over 14 amino acids. The DNA of the CDR3 is TGTGCCAGCAGTGTACAGGGGGCTATAAACATTCAGTACTTC. Its translation is CASSVQGAINIQYF.